This TCR beta chain comes out of a study of glioma-infiltrating T cells. Findings of the study overall: CDR3 overlap between tissue and blood was very small. Above-expected tissue-blood divergence occurred in all gliomas, most in low-grade ones.

Germline loops: CDR1 SNHLY, CDR2 FYNNEI. CDR3 length: 12 amino acids. Using RNA template, CDR3s of TCR alpha and beta were amplified with iRepertoire arm-PCR. For one-step reverse transcription and amplification, about 90-450 ng of tissue mRNA or PBMC total RNA was used. TCRdb re-called the multiplex PCR reads with MiXCR, one entry per CDR3 protein. The profile shows around 170,000 distinct CDR3 sequences, about 40% of them singletons. Remarks on this clonotype: Its antigen is still unknown. This sequence may be a read error, since a much larger clone differs from it by one base.

The sample was glioma tissue, nonneoplastic brain tissue, or PBMCs (not recorded which). The receptor comes from a human donor with low-grade glioma or glioblastoma, undergoing nonglioma brain surgery, or in good health (not recorded which). The V call is TRBV2, the J call TRBJ2-1; D not certain. In DNA form, the CDR3 reads TGTGCCAGCAGTGAAGGGGGATATGAGAAGTTCTTC. The encoded protein is CASSEGGYEKFF.